This TCR beta chain is drawn from a study of blood T cell repertoires in acute mononucleosis (TCRdb year 2020). Concerning the study at large: To capture the primary response, acute-phase samples were obtained within 2 weeks of when symptoms began. The mean EBV load in blood was 3.5 to 4 log10 genome copies per million B cells during acute infection, compared with over 2 at convalescence. In acute infection, YVL-BR-specific cells made up a mean of approximately 2.1% of blood CD8 T cells and GLC-BM-specific cells made up a mean of roughly 1.1%.

Total RNA from at least 8,500 sorted tetramer+ CD8 T cells was reverse transcribed into cDNA for TCR profiling. PCR with primers that anneal to V and J regions amplified CDR3 regions and added unique molecular identifiers to track templates. Profiling of the TCRalpha and TCRbeta chains was done on the immunoSEQ platform, including the sequencing and error-correction standards of that platform. Concerning the study's data processing: Clonal copy numbers were corrected for sequencing and PCR errors, and CDR3s were defined per IMGT conventions. Analysis was limited to productive rearrangements and used immunoSEQ Analyzer versions 2.0 and 3.0, and gene-pairing frequencies were further processed in Microsoft Excel. V-J pairings were visualized as Circos plots, and CDR3 motifs were found with MEME plus a custom motifSearch program. The probability of generation of TCR sequences was calculated using the OLGA algorithm. A clonotype seen at both visits was called persistent, a clonotype seen only at the acute visit was called nonpersistent, and a clonotype seen only at convalescence was called de novo. An amino acid clonotype used by more than one donor was defined as a public TCR. TCRdb's version of the immuneACCESS table is confined to in-frame rearrangements and falls short of the full clone set. An unresolved V gene accounts for under half of the shortfall where checked; the remainder is of unknown origin. V and J calls and clone size are given by that table; D and trimming were obtained from the DNA. The sample has roughly 2,000 clones on record, under 30% of them singletons. Together, the top ten hold approximately 67% of the sample.

Explained via the paper, the time point label denotes: acute infectious mononucleosis, at clinical presentation within 2 weeks of symptom onset (visit 1). CD8 T cell responses to two immunodominant EBV epitopes, BRLF1 109 (YVL-BR) and BMLF1 280 (GLC-BM), were tracked in the study over primary infection. A positive serum heterophile antibody test and EBV viral capsid antigen-specific IgM indicated primary EBV infection. Magnetic positive selection (MACS) was first used to enrich total CD8 T cells from PBMCs. A FACSAria III was used to sort live CD3+ CD8+ tetramer+ cells to over 90% purity. A PE-conjugated tetramer loaded with the BRLF1 109-117 peptide was used to sort the cells. TCR repertoires of EBV epitope-specific CD8 T cells were deep-sequenced directly ex vivo after tetramer sorting, at acute infection and at convalescence. Donors were a few people aged about 18 to 29 with clinical acute infectious mononucleosis and laboratory evidence of primary EBV infection. Heparinized peripheral blood was collected once when donors presented clinically with mononucleosis symptoms and a second time roughly 6 months afterward. PBMCs were isolated by Ficoll-Paque density gradient centrifugation.

The research as a whole found: Because only a fraction of each donor's blood was analyzed, sampling error might partly account for the low clonotype overlap between the acute and convalescent samples. In TCR repertoire selection for BRLF1 (YVL-BR), TCRalpha CDR3 motifs took on a dominant role, whereas TCRbeta played only a minimal one. Only a few donors were included in the cohort, so group averages were based on very few individuals. Only roughly 9.6% of unique acute clonotypes persisted into convalescence, yet these made up most of the response; new diverse de novo clonotypes seemingly replaced the rest.

According to the germline V gene, CDR1 reads MNHNS and CDR2 reads SASEGT. Measured from the cysteine to the phenylalanine, the CDR3 is 14 residues long. Kept here is only the CDR3 DNA, which spans 42 bases and is read in frame from base 1. Germline trimming amounts to 4 bases on V and 0 bases on J, with 0 as the count of junction bases outside the gene matches. With regard to this clone: Per-base qualities were not stored, and no clone one base away is much larger.

This TCR derives from a young man with infectious mononucleosis caused by EBV. The chain employs TRBV6-1 and TRBJ2-3, with TRBD2 matching 8 junction bases. Sequenced material: EBV YVL epitope tetramer+ CD8+ T cells sorted from PBMCs, taken during acute infectious mononucleosis. Taken with the paper, the label for cell subset or site translates to: CD8 T cells binding a tetramer with EBV BRLF1 109-117 peptide (YVL-BR). In nucleotides, the sequence is TGTGCCAGCAGTGCTAGCGGGAGCACAGATACGCAGTATTTT. It codes for CASSASGSTDTQYF.